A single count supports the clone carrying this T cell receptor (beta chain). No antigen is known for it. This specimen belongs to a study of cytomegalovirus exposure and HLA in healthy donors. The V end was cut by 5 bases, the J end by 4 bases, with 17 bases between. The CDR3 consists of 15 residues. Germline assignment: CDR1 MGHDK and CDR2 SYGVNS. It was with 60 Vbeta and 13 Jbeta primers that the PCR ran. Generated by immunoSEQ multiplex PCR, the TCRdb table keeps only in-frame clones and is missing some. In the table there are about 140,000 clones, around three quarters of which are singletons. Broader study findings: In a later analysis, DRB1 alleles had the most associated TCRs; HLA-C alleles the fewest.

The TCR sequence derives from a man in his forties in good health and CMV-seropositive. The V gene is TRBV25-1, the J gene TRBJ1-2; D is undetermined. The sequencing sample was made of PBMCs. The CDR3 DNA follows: TGTGCCAGCAGTTCAGGAAGAGGGCTCGCCTATGGCTACACCTTC. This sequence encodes CASSSGRGLAYGYTF.